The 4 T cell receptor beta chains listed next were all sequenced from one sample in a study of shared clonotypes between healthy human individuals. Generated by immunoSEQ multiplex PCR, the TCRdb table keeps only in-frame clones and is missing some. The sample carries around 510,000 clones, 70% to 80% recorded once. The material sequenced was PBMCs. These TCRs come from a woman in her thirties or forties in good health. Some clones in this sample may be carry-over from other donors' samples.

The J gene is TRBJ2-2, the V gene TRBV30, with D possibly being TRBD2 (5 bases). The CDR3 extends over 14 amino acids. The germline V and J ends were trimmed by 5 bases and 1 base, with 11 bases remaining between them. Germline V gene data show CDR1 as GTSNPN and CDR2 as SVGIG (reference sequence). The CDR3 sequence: CAWGPGLNTGELFF. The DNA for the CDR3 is TGTGCCTGGGGCCCGGGATTGAACACCGGGGAGCTGTTTTTT.

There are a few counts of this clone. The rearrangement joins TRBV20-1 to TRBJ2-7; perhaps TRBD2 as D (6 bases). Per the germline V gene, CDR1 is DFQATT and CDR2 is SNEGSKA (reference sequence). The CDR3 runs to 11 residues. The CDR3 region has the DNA TGCGCCCCTAGCGTTACCGACGAGCAGTACTTC. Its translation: CAPSVTDEQYF.

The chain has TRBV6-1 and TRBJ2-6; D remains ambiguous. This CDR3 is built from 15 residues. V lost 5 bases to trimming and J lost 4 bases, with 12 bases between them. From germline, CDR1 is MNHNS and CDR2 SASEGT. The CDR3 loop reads CASSPRASGANVLTF. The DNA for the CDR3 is TGTGCCAGCAGTCCCCGGGCTTCAGGGGCCAACGTCCTGACTTTC.

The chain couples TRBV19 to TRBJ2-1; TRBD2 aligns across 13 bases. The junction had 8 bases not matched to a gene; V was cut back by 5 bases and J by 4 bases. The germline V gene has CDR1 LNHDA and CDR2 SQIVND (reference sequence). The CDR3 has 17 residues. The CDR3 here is CASSVTSLAGGYNEQFF. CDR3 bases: TGTGCCAGTAGTGTCACCTCACTAGCGGGAGGGTACAATGAGCAGTTCTTC.